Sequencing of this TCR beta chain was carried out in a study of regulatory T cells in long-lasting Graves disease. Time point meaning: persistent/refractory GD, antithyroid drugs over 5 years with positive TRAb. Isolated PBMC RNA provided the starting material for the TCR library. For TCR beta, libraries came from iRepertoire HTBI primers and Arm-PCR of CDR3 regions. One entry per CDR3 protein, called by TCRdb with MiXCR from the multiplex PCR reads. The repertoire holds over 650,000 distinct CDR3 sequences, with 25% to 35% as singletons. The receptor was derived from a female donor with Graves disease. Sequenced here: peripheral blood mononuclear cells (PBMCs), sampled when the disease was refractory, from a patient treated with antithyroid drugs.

The CDR3 region has the DNA TGTGCCAGCAGATTACAGGGGGCTGGAGGAAACACCATATATTTT. Its translation is CASRLQGAGGNTIYF. This rearrangement joins TRBV12-3 or TRBV12-4 to TRBJ1-3; 9 bases align to TRBD1. The CDR3 has 15 residues. V was clipped by 6 bases and J by 4 bases; unmatched bases: 7.